This record concerns one T cell receptor beta chain sequence. What it binds is unknown. Time point given: week 11, during vaccination. Alongside topical imiquimod, each dose of vaccine comprised 300 ug of mutant IDH1 20-mer peptide. Each tumor in the donors was a new WHO grade 3 or 4 astrocytoma, IDH1-mutant and ATRX-lost. This entry comes from a study of a mutant IDH1 vaccine in newly diagnosed glioma. The V gene lost 4 bases and the J gene lost 7 bases, with 13 bases spanning the gap. Germline V CDR1 and CDR2: KGHSH, LQKENI. The CDR3 contains 13 residues. Profiled with immunoSEQ multiplex PCR; TCRdb holds only in-frame clones, not every one. The sample consists of some 130,000 clones, around 80% of them appearing once.

V and J are TRBV18 and TRBJ1-2; TRBD1 might be the D (6 bases). The specimen was PBMCs, collected from a glioma patient whose treatment included an IDH1 peptide vaccine. The clonotype was recovered from a man in his forties with glioma. The CDR3 nucleotides are TGTGCCAGCTCACGGCCAGGGGATACTGGCTACACCTTC. Its translation: CASSRPGDTGYTF.